This TCR beta chain originates from a study of blood T cells in healthy people across ages. General study results and limits: Relative to aged donors, long-lived donors carried more naive CD4+ cells and displayed higher diversity.

This clonotype was observed a handful of times. Its antigen is currently unknown. The second PCR ran about 6 to 12 cycles with a sample-barcoded 5' primer and J-beta primers. TCRdb passed the 5' RACE reads through MiXCR, listing each CDR3 protein once. The sample lists roughly 550,000 distinct CDR3 sequences; less than 25% were seen once. Each donor supplied around 9.6 milliliters of peripheral blood. The germline CDR1 and CDR2 sequences are SGHTS and YDEGEE. The CDR3 runs 17 residues. The junction had 10 bases not matched to a gene; V was cut back by 4 bases and J by 0 bases. This sample also belongs to another study, concerning T cells of mothers and their children. From that report: The study found slightly higher but non-significant overlap in related versus unrelated mother-child pairs.

What was sequenced was blood. The genes are TRBV5-8 and TRBJ1-5; 7 bases align to TRBD1. The TCR originated in a boy aged 5-17 years in good health. DNA of the CDR3: TGTGCCAGCAGCCGTGGACAGGCGACTGATAGCAATCAGCCCCAGCATTTT. Its translation is CASSRGQATDSNQPQHF.